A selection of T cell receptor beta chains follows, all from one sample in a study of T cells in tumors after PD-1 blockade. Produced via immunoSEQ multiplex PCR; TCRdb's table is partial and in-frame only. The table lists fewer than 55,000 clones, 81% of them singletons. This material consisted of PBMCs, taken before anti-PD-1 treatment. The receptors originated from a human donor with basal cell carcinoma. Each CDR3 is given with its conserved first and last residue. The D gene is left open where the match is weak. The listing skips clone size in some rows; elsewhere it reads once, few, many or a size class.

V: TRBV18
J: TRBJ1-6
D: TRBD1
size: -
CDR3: CASSPIRDREGSPLHF
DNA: TGTGCCAGCTCACCAATCCGGGACAGGGAAGGATCACCCCTCCACTTT

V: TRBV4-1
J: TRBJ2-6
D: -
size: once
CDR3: CASSHLIRNRVAGANVLTF
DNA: TGCGCCAGCAGCCACCTTATACGGAACAGGGTGGCTGGGGCCAACGTCCTGACTTTC

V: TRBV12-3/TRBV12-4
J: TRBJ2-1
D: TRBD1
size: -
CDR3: CASSFLGTGKFF
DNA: TGTGCCAGCAGTTTCTTAGGGACAGGGAAGTTCTTC

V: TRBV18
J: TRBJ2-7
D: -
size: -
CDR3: CASSPLAGYEQYF
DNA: TGTGCCAGCTCACCACTTGCGGGTTACGAGCAGTACTTC

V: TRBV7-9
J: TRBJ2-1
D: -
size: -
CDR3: CASSPTFKTYNEQFF
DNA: TGTGCCAGCAGCCCGACTTTCAAAACTTACAATGAGCAGTTCTTC

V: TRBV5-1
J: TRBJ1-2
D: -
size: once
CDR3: CASSSTHRDAYGYTF
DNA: TGCGCCAGCAGTTCCACCCACAGGGATGCCTATGGCTACACCTTC

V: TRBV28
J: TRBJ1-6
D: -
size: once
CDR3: CASSLGWSPISYNSPLHF
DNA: TGTGCCAGCAGTTTGGGATGGTCCCCGATCTCCTATAATTCACCCCTCCACTTT

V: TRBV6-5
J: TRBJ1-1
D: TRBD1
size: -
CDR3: CASSLSGTVNTEAFF
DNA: TGTGCCAGCAGTCTTTCGGGGACAGTGAACACTGAAGCTTTCTTT

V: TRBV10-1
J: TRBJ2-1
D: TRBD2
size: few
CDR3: CASSEGEGPYEQFF
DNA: TGCGCCAGCAGTGAGGGGGAGGGACCGTATGAGCAGTTCTTC

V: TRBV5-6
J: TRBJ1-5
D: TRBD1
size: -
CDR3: CASSSTGWGQPQHF
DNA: TGTGCCAGCAGCTCGACAGGGTGGGGTCAGCCCCAGCATTTT

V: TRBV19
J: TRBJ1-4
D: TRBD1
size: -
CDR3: CASRDRRTNEKLFF
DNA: TGTGCCAGTAGGGACAGGCGGACTAATGAAAAACTGTTTTTT

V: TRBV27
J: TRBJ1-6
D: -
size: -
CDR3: CASSSSILRDRGSPSSYNSPLHF
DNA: -

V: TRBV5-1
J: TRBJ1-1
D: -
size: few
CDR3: CASSNGQPNTEAFF
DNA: TGCGCCAGCAGCAACGGACAGCCGAACACTGAAGCTTTCTTT

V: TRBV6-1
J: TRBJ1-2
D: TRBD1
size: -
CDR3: CASSGSHGTVNYGYTF
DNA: TGTGCCAGCAGTGGATCCCACGGGACAGTTAACTATGGCTACACCTTC

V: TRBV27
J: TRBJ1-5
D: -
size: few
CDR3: CASSLNGLNQPQHF
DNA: TGTGCCAGCAGTTTAAACGGATTAAATCAGCCCCAGCATTTT

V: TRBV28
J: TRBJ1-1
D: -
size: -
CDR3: CASSHSTRGKHTEAFF
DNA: TGTGCCAGCAGTCACTCTACAAGGGGCAAACACACTGAAGCTTTCTTT

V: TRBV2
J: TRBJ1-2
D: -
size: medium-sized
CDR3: CASWDGQSYGYTF
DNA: TGTGCCAGCTGGGACGGGCAGTCCTATGGCTACACCTTC

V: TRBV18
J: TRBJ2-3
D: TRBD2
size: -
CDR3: CASSPRTSGGPPGTDTQYF
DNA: TGTGCCAGCTCACCAAGGACTAGCGGGGGCCCCCCCGGGACAGATACGCAGTATTTT

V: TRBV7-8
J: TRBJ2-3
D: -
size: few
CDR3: CASMVRTEGADTQYF
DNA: TGTGCCAGCATGGTTCGGACAGAAGGGGCAGATACGCAGTATTTT

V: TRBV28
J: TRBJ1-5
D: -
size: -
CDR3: CASSLSLGVQPQHF
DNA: TGTGCCAGCAGTCTTTCTTTGGGGGTTCAGCCCCAGCATTTT

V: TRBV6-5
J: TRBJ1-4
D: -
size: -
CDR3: CASSPTRNEKLFF
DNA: TGTGCCAGCAGTCCAACACGCAATGAAAAACTGTTTTTT

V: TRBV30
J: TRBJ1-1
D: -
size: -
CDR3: CAWMQLSNTEAFF
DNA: TGTGCCTGGATGCAGTTATCGAACACTGAAGCTTTCTTT

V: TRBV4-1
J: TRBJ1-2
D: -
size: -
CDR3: CASSQVILEGYTF
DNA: TGCGCCAGCAGCCAAGTCATCTTGGAAGGCTACACCTTC

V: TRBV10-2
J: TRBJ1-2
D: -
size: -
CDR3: CASRTSGAANYGYTF
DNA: TGCGCCAGCAGGACGTCGGGGGCGGCTAACTATGGCTACACCTTC

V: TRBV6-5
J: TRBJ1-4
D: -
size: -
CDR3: CASSNGQTTNEKLFF
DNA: TGTGCCAGCAGCAACGGACAAACAACTAATGAAAAACTGTTTTTT

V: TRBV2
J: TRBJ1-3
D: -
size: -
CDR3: CASRGGNTIYF
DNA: TGTGCCAGCAGGGGTGGAAACACCATATATTTT

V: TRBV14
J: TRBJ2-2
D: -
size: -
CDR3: CASSQVGAGLGTGELFF
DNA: TGTGCCAGCAGCCAAGTGGGGGCAGGCCTTGGCACCGGGGAGCTGTTTTTT

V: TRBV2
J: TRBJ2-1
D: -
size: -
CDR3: CASSGGRTNEQFF
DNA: TGTGCCAGCAGCGGGGGCCGAACCAATGAGCAGTTCTTC

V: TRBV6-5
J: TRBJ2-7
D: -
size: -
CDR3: CASRDYSYEQYF
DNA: TGTGCCAGCAGGGATTATTCCTACGAGCAGTACTTC

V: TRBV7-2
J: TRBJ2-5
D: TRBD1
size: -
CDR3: CASSSSATGLETQYF
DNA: TGTGCCAGCAGCTCATCAGCGACAGGGTTGGAGACCCAGTACTTC

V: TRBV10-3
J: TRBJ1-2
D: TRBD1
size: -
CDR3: CAISEGTGGAYGYTF
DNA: TGTGCCATCAGTGAGGGGACAGGGGGCGCCTATGGCTACACCTTC

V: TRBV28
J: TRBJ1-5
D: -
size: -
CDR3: CASSFRLLVGNQPQHF
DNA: TGTGCCAGCAGTTTTAGATTGCTCGTGGGCAATCAGCCCCAGCATTTT

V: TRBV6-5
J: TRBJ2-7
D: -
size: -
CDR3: CASSYSGVLEEQYF
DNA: TGTGCCAGCAGTTACTCGGGGGTTTTGGAAGAGCAGTACTTC